This T cell receptor (beta chain) was recovered during a study of shared clonotypes between healthy human individuals. Using immunoSEQ multiplex PCR, the repertoire was profiled, and TCRdb retains in-frame clones only, with some absent. This sample has about 340,000 clones, with around 79% found just once. V dropped 3 bases and J dropped 7 bases, with 18 bases sitting between them. Germline assignment: CDR1 SGHNT and CDR2 YENEEA. CDR3 length: 15 residues. V usage is TRBV11-3 and J usage is TRBJ2-5; a possible D gene is TRBD2 (6 bases). The clonotype was recovered from a man aged 30-40 years in good health. The sequenced sample consisted of memory CD4+ T cells sorted from blood. Subset: CD45RA-negative fraction. The CDR3, as DNA: TGTGCCAGCAGCTTCATCGGCGGTTCGGGAGCGACCCAGTACTTC. Its protein product is CASSFIGGSGATQYF. The whole variable domain, filled in from reference TRBV11-3 and TRBJ2-5, reads EAGVVQSPRYKIIEKKQPVAFWCNPISGHNTLYWYLQNLGQGPELLIRYENEEAVDDSQLPKDRFSAERLKGVDSTLKIQPAELGDSAVYLCASSFIGGSGATQYFGPGTRLLVL.